This T cell receptor beta chain comes out of a study of vaccination and CD4 T cells after COVID-19. Study results and limitations: Among reactive clones from convalescent patients, a median 86.3% appeared only post-vaccination.

Germline V gene data show CDR1 as SEHNR and CDR2 as FQNEAQ (reference sequence). This CDR3 region has 13 residues. Trimming took off 0 bases at V and 4 bases at J, with 4 bases between the two ends. Described time point: late sampling 161 to 241 days after vaccination in a few convalescent patients. MiXCR was run by TCRdb on the PCR reads, yielding one entry per CDR3 protein. The sample contains about 36,000 distinct CDR3 sequences, around 33% of which appear only once. As for this clonotype: Its specificity is unknown.

The chain is built from TRBV7-9 and TRBJ2-1; D gene unclear. The receptor was isolated from a human donor who had recovered from COVID-19. The sequencing used CD4+ T cells from blood, collected about 7 months after SARS-CoV-2 vaccination. In DNA, the CDR3 is TGTGCCAGCAGCTTAGCGCTGTACAATGAGCAGTTCTTC. This translates into CASSLALYNEQFF.